This T cell receptor (beta chain) was captured by sequencing in a study of response to subunit inactivated influenza vaccine. Whole-study findings and limits: The study's authors posited that every seasonal influenza vaccination enlists few new T cells.

This clonotype appeared a few times. Antigen specificity is unknown. Germline CDR1 SNHLY, CDR2 FYNNEI. Germline trimming cut 6 bases from V and 4 bases from J; bases unmatched to any gene: 9. This CDR3 comprises 16 residues. TCRdb reanalysed the RT-PCR reads using MiXCR and keeps one entry per CDR3 protein. The data hold 590,000 or so distinct CDR3 sequences, with roughly 15% observed a single time. This chain uses TRBV2 with TRBJ2-5; TRBD2 agrees at 12 bases. This receptor was identified in a man aged 50 or older who received an inactivated influenza vaccine. This specimen consisted of PBMCs from blood, obtained 14 to 15 days before vaccination. DNA for the CDR3: TGTGCCAGCAGGGAAACCGGGACTAGCGGGCTAGAGACCCAGTACTTC. Translation: CASRETGTSGLETQYF.